What follows describes a single T cell receptor beta chain. The entry originates in a study of T cell responses to AZD1222 COVID-19 vaccine. Study background: Second-dose intervals of approximately 4 or approximately 12 weeks were pooled.

Libraries were prepared by immunoSEQ multiplex PCR; TCRdb keeps only in-frame clonotypes and omits some of them. The repertoire consists of over 85,000 clones, with around 89% occurring once and the leading ten covering 7.5%. The V end lost 4 bases, the J end lost 4 bases, and 18 bases lay between the germline ends. The length of the CDR3 is 16 residues. Germline V CDR1 and CDR2: SGHRS, YFSETQ. The source of this sequence is an adult in good health. This rearrangement joins TRBV5-1 to TRBJ2-1, with D perhaps matching TRBD2 (5 bases). The sample here was peripheral blood, taken on day 0 of AZD1222 vaccination. The CDR3 nucleotides are TGCGCCAGCAGCCCGCTACAGACTGACTATTACAATGAGCAGTTCTTC. It specifies CASSPLQTDYYNEQFF. The full variable domain, with the rest looked up from reference TRBV5-1 and TRBJ2-1, is KAGVTQTPRYLIKTRGQQVTLSCSPISGHRSVSWYQQTPGQGLQFLFEYFSETQRNKGNFPGRFSGRQFSNSRSEMNVSTLELGDSALYLCASSPLQTDYYNEQFFGPGTRLTVL.